These 17 T cell receptor beta chains share one sample of origin, sequenced in a study of identical twins. MiXCR, applied by TCRdb to the 5' RACE reads, yields one record per CDR3 protein. The table records hundreds of thousands of distinct CDR3 sequences, more than 6.5% of them present only once. These same records also appear under a second study, on yellow fever vaccine responses in identical twins.

Sequenced input: PBMCs. The source of these receptors is a woman younger than 30 in good health.

A few counts support this clonotype. The V and J genes are TRBV20-1 and TRBJ2-7; 7 bases agree with TRBD2. The V gene end was trimmed by 3 bases and the J gene end by 2 bases; junction bases not matched to a gene: 7. The CDR3 spans 14 residues. CDR1 is DFQATT, CDR2 SNEGSKA, per germline (reference sequence). CDR3 amino acids: CSASFTGGAYEQYF. The CDR3 nucleotides read TGCAGTGCTAGTTTTACGGGAGGAGCCTACGAGCAGTACTTC.

CDR3 protein: CASSPTWTSAYNEQFF. CDR3 nucleotide sequence: TGTGCCAGCAGTCCAACCTGGACTAGCGCCTACAATGAGCAGTTCTTC. The V call is TRBV12-3 or TRBV12-4, the J call TRBJ2-1; the match to TRBD2 covers 9 bases. The CDR3 covers 16 residues. V dropped 5 bases and J dropped 2; count of bases not matched to a gene: 7.

This clonotype was seen many times. V and J are TRBV9 and TRBJ2-7; the match to TRBD1 covers 9 bases. Germline trimming cut 3 bases from V and 0 bases from J; bases unmatched to any gene: 13. Germline-derived CDR1 and CDR2 are SGDLS and YYNGEE. The CDR3 covers 18 residues. CDR3 protein: CASSGDKPGQGLSYEQYF. CDR3 DNA: TGTGCCAGCAGCGGAGATAAGCCGGGACAGGGCCTCTCCTACGAGCAGTACTTC.

CDR3 DNA sequence: TGTGCCAGCAGTGAATCCGGACAGACCCATGAAAAACTGTTTTTT. It is translated as CASSESGQTHEKLFF. The gene calls are TRBV25-1 and TRBJ1-4; perhaps TRBD1 as D (6 bases). Germline V gene lookup returns CDR1 MGHDK and CDR2 SYGVNS. The CDR3 extends over 15 amino acids. Trimming shortened V by 1 base and J by 6 bases, and 12 bases separated the two germline ends.

The sample holds many counts of this clonotype. The chain recombines TRBV5-1 with TRBJ2-3; 10 bases fit TRBD1. CDR1 is SGHRS, CDR2 YFSETQ, per germline. The junction had 3 bases not matched to a gene; V was cut back by 2 bases and J by 3 bases. The CDR3 contains 15 residues. CDR3 sequence (DNA): TGCGCCAGCAGCTTTACGGGACAGGGGACAGATACGCAGTATTTT. Its protein product is CASSFTGQGTDTQYF. Looking up the rest from reference TRBV5-1 and TRBJ2-3 gives the full variable domain: KAGVTQTPRYLIKTRGQQVTLSCSPISGHRSVSWYQQTPGQGLQFLFEYFSETQRNKGNFPGRFSGRQFSNSRSEMNVSTLELGDSALYLCASSFTGQGTDTQYFGPGTRLTVL.

The J gene is TRBJ1-1, the V gene TRBV3-1; D remains ambiguous. CDR1 is LGHDT, CDR2 YNNKEL, per germline (reference sequence). Trimming removed 1 base from V and 3 bases from J, with 6 bases in between. The CDR3 consists of 13 residues. CDR3 sequence (DNA): TGTGCCAGCAGCCAAGGGGTGTACACTGAAGCTTTCTTT. Its translation: CASSQGVYTEAFF.

This chain joins TRBV20-1 and TRBJ2-6; no clear D gene. The CDR3 sequence is 13 residues long. Germline loops: CDR1 DFQATT, CDR2 SNEGSKA (reference sequence). Trimming cost V 6 bases and J 0 bases, with 6 bases left between them. The CDR3: CSAESSGANVLTF. The CDR3 coding sequence is TGCAGTGCAGAATCCTCTGGGGCCAACGTCCTGACTTTC.

This clonotype was seen a few times. The chain couples TRBV4-1 to TRBJ2-7; perhaps TRBD2 as D (6 bases). V lost 1 base and J lost 0, with 13 bases in between. This CDR3 spans 16 amino acids. CDR1 is MGHRA, CDR2 YSYEKL, per germline. The CDR3, as DNA: TGCGCCAGCAGCCAAGTTCTAGCGCCGGGCTCCTACGAGCAGTACTTC. Its translation: CASSQVLAPGSYEQYF.

This clonotype was counted many times. This chain joins TRBV18 and TRBJ2-1; D is ambiguous. The CDR3 runs to 11 residues. Germline assignment: CDR1 KGHSH and CDR2 LQKENI. V dropped 2 bases and J dropped 6 bases, with 2 bases sitting between them. CDR3 amino acids: CASSPINEQFF. CDR3 coding DNA: TGTGCCAGCTCACCAATCAATGAGCAGTTCTTC.

The table lists this clonotype with many counts. The V call is TRBV29-1, the J call TRBJ1-2; D is unclear. This CDR3 is built from 12 residues. Trimming cost V 7 bases and J 4 bases, with 13 bases left between them. The germline CDR1 and CDR2 sequences are SQVTM and ANQGSEA. The CDR3 here is CSANVGGYGYTF. The CDR3 DNA sequence: TGCAGCGCAAACGTGGGTGGCTATGGCTACACCTTC.

The rearrangement uses TRBV29-1 and TRBJ2-3; 10 bases are a match to TRBD2. Germline V gene lookup returns CDR1 SQVTM and CDR2 ANQGSEA. The CDR3 runs 16 residues. CDR3 protein: CSSRLAGDFPADTQYF. The CDR3 DNA reads TGCAGTTCAAGGCTAGCGGGAGATTTTCCGGCAGATACGCAGTATTTT.

This clonotype was seen ten or more times. The chain recombines TRBV12-3 or TRBV12-4 with TRBJ2-7; no firm D call. Trimming removed 1 base from V and 3 bases from J, with 10 bases in between. The CDR3 extends over 14 amino acids. The CDR3 sequence: CASSLGLEDYEQYF. The CDR3 DNA reads as TGTGCCAGCAGTTTAGGGTTAGAGGACTACGAGCAGTACTTC.

This clonotype was detected a few times. This sequence joins TRBV12-3 or TRBV12-4 and TRBJ2-7, with TRBD2 matching over 9 bases. Losses at the gene ends were 6 bases for V and 4 bases for J; bases not matched to a gene: 10. The CDR3 spans 15 residues. CDR3 DNA: TGTGCCAGCAGCCATCCGCGGGGGGGGAAATACGAGCAGTACTTC. It encodes CASSHPRGGKYEQYF.

This clonotype has more than one count but fewer than ten. The rearrangement joins TRBV6-5 to TRBJ2-1, with D unclear. V shed 0 bases and J shed 10 bases, with 13 bases lying between them. Germline CDR1 and CDR2: MNHEY and SVGAGI. The CDR3 has 14 amino acids. CDR3 amino acids: CASSYSRIPHEQFF. The CDR3 region has the DNA TGTGCCAGCAGTTACTCGCGAATCCCGCACGAGCAGTTCTTC.

This clonotype was detected only a few times. The V and J genes are TRBV5-4 and TRBJ2-7, with D possibly TRBD2 on 5 matching bases. This CDR3 is 14 amino acids long. The germline gives CDR1 SGHNT, CDR2 YYREEE (reference sequence). Trimming took 0 bases from V and 3 from J, leaving 10 bases between them. The CDR3 DNA sequence: TGTGCCAGCAGCTTGGCCGGGATCCTCTACGAGCAGTACTTC. It translates to CASSLAGILYEQYF.

This clonotype has more than one count but fewer than ten. V gene TRBV6-1 combines with J gene TRBJ2-7; 7 bases match TRBD1. V shed 6 bases, J shed 3 bases, and the junction held 11 bases outside the gene matches. Germline assignment: CDR1 MNHNS and CDR2 SASEGT. The CDR3 has 15 residues. CDR3 loop: CASSDWTGPRYEQYF. The DNA for the CDR3 is TGTGCCAGCAGCGATTGGACAGGCCCTCGCTACGAGCAGTACTTC.

This clonotype has more than one count but fewer than ten. The J gene is TRBJ2-2, the V gene TRBV6-1; maybe TRBD1 (5 bases). The V end lost 5 bases, the J end lost 0 bases, and 16 bases lay between the germline ends. The CDR3 runs to 17 residues. Germline CDR1 is MNHNS and CDR2 is SASEGT. DNA of the CDR3: TGTGCCAGCAGTCCCCTGCGACAGACCTCGAACACCGGGGAGCTGTTTTTT. This codes for CASSPLRQTSNTGELFF.